The clone carrying this T cell receptor beta chain is categorized as large. Its antigen remains unknown. The data were taken from a study of vaccination and CD4 T cells after COVID-19. Study background: The convalescent population consisted of six males and four females, two of whom were of Hispanic ethnicity.

Treatment here: roughly 10-day PBMC culture with coronavirus spike peptide pools or control peptides (ViraFEST assay). There were positive PCR dates ranging from March to December 2020, all predating US Alpha, Beta and Delta variants. Trimming removed 6 bases at V and 3 bases at J, with 12 bases between. The CDR3 is 14 residues long. CDR1 is MGHDK, CDR2 SYGVNS, per germline. Cultured CD4+ T cells had their DNA profiled by the Oncomine TCR Beta short-read assay. Once CD4+ T cells had been cultured, genomic DNA was extracted from them. Via MiXCR, TCRdb re-called the PCR reads, giving one row per CDR3 protein. The top ten hold 20% to 25% of the sample, which has 8,000 or so distinct CDR3 sequences, under 25% seen once. Study findings and constraints: Convalescent patients' vaccine-specific clones were spike mono-reactive in 304 of 307 cases.

This chain joins TRBV25-1 and TRBJ1-5; D is unclear. The sequence was collected from a human donor who had recovered from COVID-19. The sample was CD4+ T cells from blood, cultured in vitro, taken after SARS-CoV-2 vaccination. CDR3 DNA sequence: TGTGCCAGCAGCAGGCCAGGCTTCAATCAGCCCCAGCATTTT. Translating gives CASSRPGFNQPQHF.